Detailed here is one T cell receptor (beta chain). Its target is not known. The sample belongs to a study of cytomegalovirus exposure and HLA in healthy donors. Whole-study findings and limits: There were some public TCRs occurring in many donors, but most TCR sequences were rare. It was found in a later analysis that first-cohort TCR clusters tended to co-occur in the approximately 130 validation repertoires.

Measured with immunoSEQ multiplex PCR; TCRdb has only the in-frame clones, and not every one. The sample has about 240,000 clones; around 85% are singletons. This CDR3 is 15 amino acids long. Germline CDR1 is LNHDA and CDR2 is SQIVND (reference sequence). J was trimmed by 6 bases and V by 7 bases; bases with no gene match: 9. This chain connects TRBV19 to TRBJ2-1; TRBD2 matches 10 bases. The sample was PBMCs. This TCR derives from a woman between 25 and 40 years old in good health and CMV-seropositive. CDR3 region: CASNPGTSAFNEQFF. The CDR3 nucleotides are TGTGCCAGTAACCCCGGGACTAGCGCCTTCAATGAGCAGTTCTTC.